The 30 T cell receptor beta chains below were found in one sample sequenced in a study of CD8+ T cells in alopecia areata. Reverse transcription of extracted RNA yielded cDNA, which provided the sequencing template. The table came from immunoSEQ multiplex PCR; TCRdb's copy has only in-frame clones and leaves some out. The repertoire holds fewer than 250,000 clones, approximately 38% seen once, with around 0.48% in the top ten. The treatment here: oral pan-JAK inhibitor, 5-10 mg twice daily. The sequencing here drew on CD4+ T cells sorted from blood, taken between weeks 30 and 35, from a patient treated with tofacitinib. The receptors stem from a human donor with alopecia areata.

The rearrangement joins TRBV5-8 to TRBJ2-5; 9 bases are a match to TRBD1. The V gene end was trimmed by 4 bases and the J gene end by 4 bases; junction bases not matched to a gene: 8. This CDR3 spans 15 amino acids. CDR1 is SGHTS and CDR2 is YDEGEE in the germline V gene. CDR3 amino acids: CASSKGQGVVETQYF. CDR3 DNA: TGTGCCAGCAGCAAGGGACAGGGAGTTGTAGAGACCCAGTACTTC.

The V gene is TRBV29-1, the J gene TRBJ2-1, with 11 bases fitting TRBD2. V trimming: 1 base; J trimming: 7 bases; junction bases outside the gene matches: 0. The CDR3 totals 13 residues. Germline values: CDR1 SQVTM, CDR2 ANQGSEA. CDR3 sequence (DNA): TGCAGCGTTGAAGGACTAGCGGGGAATGAGCAGTTCTTC. It codes for CSVEGLAGNEQFF.

The J gene is TRBJ1-2, the V gene TRBV7-3, with TRBD1 matching over 7 bases. CDR3 length: 15 residues. Germline V gives CDR1 SGHTA, CDR2 FQGTGA. The V segment lost 2 bases and the J segment 6 bases; nucleotides outside the gene matches: 9. The CDR3 spells CASSLERPDRDGYTF. The CDR3 DNA reads TGTGCCAGCAGCTTAGAAAGACCCGACAGGGATGGCTACACCTTC.

The genes are TRBV4-1 and TRBJ1-2; maybe TRBD1 (5 bases). In germline, CDR1 is MGHRA, CDR2 YSYEKL. This CDR3 has 15 residues. Trimming stripped 3 bases from V and 5 bases from J, with 16 bases between. In DNA form, the CDR3 reads TGCGCCAGCAGCCACGGGGCGAATAACCATTATGGCTACACCTTC. Protein product: CASSHGANNHYGYTF.

This clone was picked up a small number of times. This chain links TRBV19 with TRBJ1-2, with a weak D call TRBD1 (5 bases). V was shortened by 3 bases and J by 5 bases, with 7 bases between the two germline ends. This CDR3 region has 12 residues. The germline gives CDR1 LNHDA, CDR2 SQIVND (reference sequence). CDR3 sequence: CASSMKGYGYTF. The DNA for the CDR3 is TGTGCCAGTAGTATGAAGGGGTATGGCTACACCTTC.

This chain joins TRBV2 and TRBJ2-6, with D perhaps matching TRBD1 (6 bases). Trimming left V 8 bases short and J 2 bases short, with 19 bases between. Germline CDR1 reads SNHLY; CDR2 reads FYNNEI. This CDR3 contains 17 residues. Written as DNA, the CDR3 is TGTGCCAGCCTACAGGGTAGGGGCAAACCTGGGGCCAACGTCCTGACTTTC. Its protein is CASLQGRGKPGANVLTF.

This sequence joins TRBV19 and TRBJ2-7; TRBD2 might be the D (6 bases). V was clipped by 3 bases and J by 7 bases, with 13 bases between them. Germline lookup yields CDR1 LNHDA and CDR2 SQIVND (reference sequence). CDR3 length: 13 residues. The CDR3 protein is CASSIVGTGEQYF. The CDR3 bases are TGTGCCAGTAGTATCGTGGGGACTGGAGAGCAGTACTTC.

V gene TRBV2 combines with J gene TRBJ2-1, with TRBD2 matching over 8 bases. Trimming cost V 3 bases and J 10 bases; bases outside gene matches: 11. From germline, CDR1 is SNHLY and CDR2 FYNNEI. There are 15 residues in the CDR3. The CDR3 DNA is TGTGCCAGCAGTGATTCTAGCGGGCGGGTCTGGGAGCAGTTCTTC. It translates to CASSDSSGRVWEQFF.

The chain recombines TRBV6-5 with TRBJ1-1, with D uncertain. Trimming pared 0 bases from V and 7 bases from J, leaving 9 bases between. Germline lookup yields CDR1 MNHEY and CDR2 SVGAGI. The CDR3 is 13 amino acids. In DNA form, the CDR3 reads TGTGCCAGCAGTTACTCAGACAATTATGAAGCTTTCTTT. Translated, it gives CASSYSDNYEAFF.

The chain is built from TRBV11-2 and TRBJ2-7, with TRBD1 identical over 8 bases. CDR1 is SGHAT, CDR2 FQNNGV, per germline. The V and J ends lost 4 bases and 7 bases, in that order; junction bases with no gene match: 9. The length of the CDR3 is 14 residues. For the CDR3, the DNA is TGTGCCAGCAGCTCGGACAGGGTTTTAGAGGAGCAGTACTTC. It is translated as CASSSDRVLEEQYF.

There are a few counts of this clone. The chain is built from TRBV6-5 and TRBJ2-7, with TRBD2 matching 8 bases. V lost 6 bases, J lost 3 bases, and 10 bases stayed unmatched. The germline gives CDR1 MNHEY, CDR2 SVGAGI. CDR3 length: 15 amino acids. CDR3 nucleotides: TGTGCCAGCAGCCCATCGGGAGGGGAGTTCTACGAGCAGTACTTC. It encodes CASSPSGGEFYEQYF.

This clone was seen just once. The chain carries TRBV30 and TRBJ1-1; D call uncertain. The CDR3 totals 12 residues. V was pared by 3 bases and J by 4 bases, with 9 bases between. The germline V gene encodes CDR1 GTSNPN and CDR2 SVGIG (reference sequence). The CDR3 sequence is CAWRGRTTEAFF. CDR3 in DNA: TGTGCCTGGAGGGGCAGAACCACTGAAGCTTTCTTT. The full variable domain, rest sourced from reference TRBV30 and TRBJ1-1, is SQTIHQWPATLVQPVGSPLSLECTVEGTSNPNLYWYRQAAGRGLQLLFYSVGIGQISSEVPQNLSASRPQDRQFILSSKKLLLSDSGFYLCAWRGRTTEAFFGQGTRLTVV.

The chain joins TRBV6-1 to TRBJ2-7; 9 nucleotides align to TRBD1. Germline trimming cut 7 bases from V and 4 bases from J; bases unmatched to any gene: 5. The germline V gene has CDR1 MNHNS and CDR2 SASEGT. The CDR3 loop spans 13 amino acids. The CDR3 sequence: CASTPGQGYEQYF. The DNA for the CDR3 is TGTGCCAGCACTCCGGGACAGGGATACGAGCAGTACTTC.

This clone came up a few times. This chain links TRBV15 with TRBJ2-3; 8 nucleotides agree with TRBD2. The germline gives CDR1 LNHNV, CDR2 YYDKDF (reference sequence). This CDR3 has 15 amino acids. After removal of 1 base from V and 4 bases from J, the junction contained 4 bases not matched to a gene. CDR3 bases: TGTGCCACCAGCAGAGCGCGGGGGGCCGCAGATACGCAGTATTTT. Its protein is CATSRARGAADTQYF.

The chain uses TRBV28 and TRBJ2-1, with TRBD1 identical over 8 bases. This CDR3 comprises 17 residues. After removal of 7 bases from V and 0 bases from J, the junction contained 11 bases not matched to a gene. Per the germline V gene, CDR1 is MDHEN and CDR2 is SYDVKM. The CDR3 nucleotides read TGTGCCAGCACCCCAGGGGGCAGGCGGAGCTCCTACAATGAGCAGTTCTTC. Residues: CASTPGGRRSSYNEQFF. Using reference TRBV28 and TRBJ2-1 for the parts outside the CDR3, the full variable domain is DVKVTQSSRYLVKRTGEKVFLECVQDMDHENMFWYRQDPGLGLRLIYFSYDVKMKEKGDIPEGYSVSREKKERFSLILESASTNQTSMYLCASTPGGRRSSYNEQFFGPGTRLTVL.

The gene calls are TRBV4-1 and TRBJ2-5; D is undetermined. The CDR3 is made up of 13 amino acids. The germline CDR1 and CDR2 sequences are MGHRA and YSYEKL. Trimming took 0 bases from V and 5 from J, leaving 7 bases between them. The DNA of the CDR3 is TGCGCCAGCAGCCAAGATATGTGGGAGACCCAGTACTTC. This codes for CASSQDMWETQYF.

This clone occurred a few times. The chain joins TRBV14 to TRBJ2-6; 12 bases align to TRBD1. The germline V gene encodes CDR1 SGHDN and CDR2 FVKESK. CDR3 length equals 18 residues. Trimming at V came to 2 bases and at J to 3 bases, leaving 5 bases not matched to a gene. The CDR3 DNA is TGTGCCAGCAGCCAATTGGGACAGGGGGCGCTTGGGGCCAACGTCCTGACTTTC. It specifies CASSQLGQGALGANVLTF.

In regard to this clone: A much bigger clone sits one base away, suggesting this may be a read error. V gene TRBV5-4 combines with J gene TRBJ1-2, with 10 bases matching TRBD1. The CDR3 spans 13 residues. With 4 bases clipped from V and 8 bases from J, the junction kept 5 bases outside the gene matches. Germline CDR1 SGHNT, CDR2 YYREEE (reference sequence). CDR3 sequence: CASSPDRGRGYTF. The CDR3 bases are TGTGCCAGCAGCCCCGACAGGGGGCGAGGCTACACCTTC.

The sample holds a few counts of this clone. This chain links TRBV5-4 with TRBJ2-7, with D unresolved. The length of the CDR3 is 13 residues. Trimming cost V 1 base and J 0 bases, with 5 bases left between them. Germline V gives CDR1 SGHNT, CDR2 YYREEE (reference sequence). The CDR3 coding sequence is TGTGCCAGCAGCTTGACTGTCTCCTACGAGCAGTACTTC. It specifies CASSLTVSYEQYF.

This rearrangement joins TRBV27 to TRBJ2-6, with D possibly matching TRBD2 (5 bases). This CDR3 has 17 amino acids. V lost 7 bases and J lost 2, with 18 bases in between. Germline loops: CDR1 MNHEY, CDR2 SMNVEV (reference sequence). The CDR3 DNA reads TGTGCCAGCAACGGCCCCCTGGCGGGTACTGGGGCCAACGTCCTGACTTTC. Amino acid sequence: CASNGPLAGTGANVLTF.

This clone was found many times. Written as DNA, the CDR3 is TGTGCCAGCAGTGAAGATGGGAGGCCTCAGCCCCAGCATTTT. Protein sequence: CASSEDGRPQPQHF. This chain joins TRBV6-1 and TRBJ1-5; D is unresolved. Germline CDR1 MNHNS, CDR2 SASEGT. The CDR3 is 14 amino acids. Between the trimmed V and J ends, which lost 1 base and 6 bases, there was a span of 10 bases.

This chain links TRBV6-1 with TRBJ2-7; tentatively, D is TRBD1 (5 bases). The CDR3 loop spans 13 amino acids. Trimming took 8 bases from V and 2 from J, leaving 13 bases between them. The germline V gene has CDR1 MNHNS and CDR2 SASEGT. The CDR3 sequence is CASVQTAPYEQYF. The CDR3 nucleotides are TGTGCCAGCGTCCAGACAGCACCCTACGAGCAGTACTTC.

This chain uses TRBV14 with TRBJ2-5; the D is unclear. CDR3 length: 12 amino acids. CDR1 and CDR2 from the germline V gene are SGHDN and FVKESK. Trimming left V 1 base short and J 6 bases short, with 6 bases between. The CDR3 spells CASSQGSQTQYF. In DNA, the CDR3 is TGTGCCAGCAGCCAAGGATCCCAGACCCAGTACTTC. Together with reference TRBV14 and TRBJ2-5, the CDR3 gives the full variable domain: EAGVTQFPSHSVIEKGQTVTLRCDPISGHDNLYWYRRVMGKEIKFLLHFVKESKQDESGMPNNRFLAERTGGTYSTLKVQPAELEDSGVYFCASSQGSQTQYFGPGTRLLVL.

The genes are TRBV6-6 and TRBJ1-5; D gene ambiguous. Germline V lookup: CDR1 MNHNY, CDR2 SVGAGI (reference sequence). The ends were cut back, 10 bases at V and 7 bases at J, with 17 bases in the middle. The CDR3 sequence is 13 residues long. CDR3 sequence (DNA): TGTGCCAAGTTAGGAGGAAGGATCCAGCCCCAGCATTTT. Translated, it gives CAKLGGRIQPQHF.

This clone was seen more than once but under ten times. This chain joins TRBV15 and TRBJ2-7, with D unclear. The CDR3 runs 14 residues. Trimming pared 4 bases from V and 5 bases from J, leaving 15 bases between. Germline V gene sequence: CDR1 LNHNV, CDR2 YYDKDF (reference sequence). This chain's CDR3 is CATSNYVRSDEQYF. The DNA for the CDR3 is TGTGCCACCAGCAATTACGTCAGGTCCGACGAGCAGTACTTC.

This clone was recorded a few times. This sequence joins TRBV7-3 and TRBJ2-4; D perhaps matches TRBD1 (7 bases). The CDR3 extends over 14 amino acids. The V end lost 5 bases, the J end lost 7 bases, and 15 bases lay between the germline ends. The V gene's germline CDR1 is SGHTA and CDR2 FQGTGA. The CDR3 sequence is CASSPGGGRNIQYF. The CDR3 DNA sequence: TGTGCCAGCAGCCCAGGAGGGGGCAGGAACATTCAGTACTTC.

This clone occurred a few times. This rearrangement joins TRBV29-1 to TRBJ2-7; D unresolved. V shed 4 bases and J shed 3 bases, with 10 bases lying between them. CDR1 is SQVTM, CDR2 ANQGSEA, per germline. CDR3 size: 12 residues. In nucleotides, the CDR3 is TGCAGCGTTGGAAGGGCGCGCTACGAGCAGTACTTC. Translated: CSVGRARYEQYF.

This clone was seen ten or more times. The chain couples TRBV7-3 to TRBJ1-1; D remains unclear. Germline V gene sequence: CDR1 SGHTA, CDR2 FQGTGA. This CDR3 has 13 amino acids. Trimming removed 6 bases at V and 0 bases at J, with 8 bases between. For the CDR3, the DNA is TGTGCCAGCAGTCGCTTTTTGAACACTGAAGCTTTCTTT. Encoded protein: CASSRFLNTEAFF.

The rearrangement links TRBV30 to TRBJ2-3; 12 bases are a match to TRBD2. The length of the CDR3 is 15 residues. Germline lookup yields CDR1 GTSNPN and CDR2 SVGIG (reference sequence). V shed 1 base, J shed 5 bases, and the junction held 4 bases outside the gene matches. CDR3 region: CAWSELAGGQDTQYF. The CDR3 DNA follows: TGTGCCTGGAGTGAACTAGCGGGGGGTCAAGATACGCAGTATTTT.

Turning to this clone: Other nucleotide sequences in the sample specify the same CDR3. The gene calls are TRBV25-1 and TRBJ2-5; D not resolved. CDR1 and CDR2 (germline): MGHDK, SYGVNS. The CDR3 covers 13 residues. V shed 1 base and J shed 1 base, with 4 bases lying between them. The CDR3 DNA sequence: TGTGCCAGCAGTGAATCTCCCCAAGAGACCCAGTACTTC. Amino acids: CASSESPQETQYF.